This TCR beta chain is from a study of regulatory T cells in long-lasting Graves disease. Specified time point: persistent/refractory GD, antithyroid drugs over 5 years with positive TRAb. After RNA was extracted from PBMCs, the TCR library was made from it. On this clonotype: Its specificity is not known.

Building of the TCR beta libraries involved iRepertoire HTBI primers and Arm-PCR of CDR3 regions. TCRdb passed the multiplex PCR reads through MiXCR, listing each CDR3 protein once. The sample lists about 400,000 distinct CDR3 sequences; about 20% were seen once. Broader study findings: Among samples with persistent disease, TRBV28, TRBJ1-2 and TRBJ2-5 were favored.

The CDR3 totals 13 residues. Germline lookup yields CDR1 SQVTM and CDR2 ANQGSEA. The trim removed 6 bases at V and 4 bases at J, leaving 5 bases unmatched. This chain joins TRBV29-1 and TRBJ1-1, with TRBD1 identical over 10 bases. Material: peripheral blood mononuclear cells (PBMCs), obtained when the disease was refractory, from a patient treated with antithyroid drugs. The receptor's source is a female donor with Graves disease. The CDR3 is CSVRDRGFTEAFF. The CDR3 DNA sequence: TGCAGCGTCCGGGACAGGGGTTTCACTGAAGCTTTCTTT.